The next 14 T cell receptor beta chains were all read from a single sample in a study of cytomegalovirus exposure and HLA in healthy donors. A multiplex PCR was run with 60 Vbeta primers and 13 Jbeta primers. Using immunoSEQ multiplex PCR, the repertoire was profiled, and TCRdb retains in-frame clones only, with some absent. The repertoire holds about 120,000 clones, with approximately 75% as singletons. Sequencing used PBMCs. Source of these receptors: a man in his fifties or sixties in good health and CMV-seropositive.

In its sample, this clone was seen a few times. The V call is TRBV7-9, the J call TRBJ2-7; 8 bases align to TRBD1. Germline trimming cut 3 bases from V and 0 bases from J; bases unmatched to any gene: 7. Per the germline V gene, CDR1 is SEHNR and CDR2 is FQNEAQ (reference sequence). The CDR3 runs to 16 residues. The CDR3 loop is CASSFRQTGVSYEQYF. In DNA form, the CDR3 reads TGTGCCAGCAGCTTTAGGCAGACAGGGGTCTCCTACGAGCAGTACTTC. Full variable domain (outside the CDR3, taken from reference TRBV7-9 and TRBJ2-7): DTGVSQNPRHKITKRGQNVTFRCDPISEHNRLYWYRQTLGQGPEFLTYFQNEAQLEKSRLLSDRFSAERPKGSFSTLEIQRTEQGDSAMYLCASSFRQTGVSYEQYFGPGTRLTVT.

This clone was counted only a few times. The chain employs TRBV6-1 and TRBJ1-2; the D is unclear. Trimming cost V 4 bases and J 8 bases, with 17 bases left between them. The length of the CDR3 is 14 residues. CDR1 is MNHNS, CDR2 SASEGT, per germline. CDR3 sequence reads: CASSGPNNYGGYTF. As DNA, the CDR3 is TGTGCCAGCAGTGGGCCGAACAACTATGGAGGCTACACCTTC.

V usage is TRBV9 and J usage is TRBJ1-1, with D possibly being TRBD1 (5 bases). Germline V gene data show CDR1 as SGDLS and CDR2 as YYNGEE. The CDR3 extends over 15 amino acids. The V and J ends lost 3 bases and 4 bases respectively, with 16 bases between them. The CDR3 DNA sequence: TGTGCCAGCAGCGGCAGAGCTGGGGGGGGCACTGAAGCTTTCTTT. Translation: CASSGRAGGGTEAFF.

This clone has a single count. The gene calls are TRBV7-6 and TRBJ2-7, with 9 bases fitting TRBD2. J was trimmed by 0 bases and V by 2 bases; bases with no gene match: 5. Germline V gene sequence: CDR1 SGHVS, CDR2 FNYEAQ. CDR3 length: 16 residues. CDR3 sequence reads: CASSLTAGGSSYEQYF. The CDR3 DNA sequence: TGTGCCAGCAGCTTAACAGCGGGAGGTTCCTCCTACGAGCAGTACTTC.

The CDR3 coding sequence is TGTGCCAGCAGCGTCACAGGGAGCGGAAACACCATATATTTT. Translated, it gives CASSVTGSGNTIYF. V and J are TRBV7-9 and TRBJ1-3, with D possibly being TRBD1 (6 bases). CDR3 length equals 14 residues. V lost 5 bases and J lost 4, with 12 bases in between. Germline CDR1 and CDR2: SEHNR and FQNEAQ (reference sequence).

The CDR3 coding sequence is TGTGCCAGCAGCTTTAGGGGCTCGGCCAAAAACATTCAGTACTTC. It encodes CASSFRGSAKNIQYF. The chain has TRBV5-6 and TRBJ2-4, with D possibly being TRBD1 (5 bases). Per germline, CDR1 SGHDT and CDR2 YYEEEE. This CDR3 region has 15 residues. Trimming shortened V by 2 bases and J by 1 base, and 10 bases separated the two germline ends.

The rearrangement links TRBV28 to TRBJ1-1; no reliable D call. Trimming removed 7 bases at V and 2 bases at J, with 17 bases between. The CDR3 runs 15 residues. Germline-derived CDR1 and CDR2 are MDHEN and SYDVKM. CDR3 amino acids: CASTPRGSLNTEAFF. The CDR3 DNA is TGTGCCAGCACCCCTAGAGGCAGCCTTAACACTGAAGCTTTCTTT.

This clone has more than one count but fewer than ten. V is TRBV7-2 and J is TRBJ1-2; 8 bases align to TRBD1. The V segment lost 0 bases and the J segment 5 bases; nucleotides outside the gene matches: 8. The CDR3 covers 16 residues. Germline V lookup: CDR1 SGHTA, CDR2 FQGNSA. CDR3 residues: CASSLASQGASYGYTF. In nucleotides, the CDR3 is TGTGCCAGCAGCTTAGCGTCGCAGGGGGCGTCTTATGGCTACACCTTC.

The V and J genes are TRBV7-9 and TRBJ1-2; D may be TRBD1 (5 bases). The CDR3 has 16 residues. Looked up from germline, CDR1 is SEHNR and CDR2 is FQNEAQ (reference sequence). V was clipped by 10 bases and J by 4 bases, with 25 bases between them. DNA for the CDR3: TGTGCCACCACCCCCCGGGGGACCGACCGCATCTATGGCTACACCTTC. Protein product: CATTPRGTDRIYGYTF.

DNA of the CDR3: TGTGCCACCAGCAGAGACGGGACTATAAGTGAAAAACTGTTTTTT. Translating it yields CATSRDGTISEKLFF. The J gene is TRBJ1-4, the V gene TRBV15, with D possibly TRBD1 on 5 matching bases. Trimming shortened V by 0 bases and J by 7 bases, and 12 bases separated the two germline ends. Germline-derived CDR1 and CDR2 are LNHNV and YYDKDF (reference sequence). This CDR3 comprises 15 residues.

Here the CDR3 reads CASSLRGEVVEKLFF. CDR3 nucleotide sequence: TGTGCCAGCAGCCTACGAGGCGAGGTCGTTGAAAAACTGTTTTTT. The chain is built from TRBV6-5 and TRBJ1-4; D remains unclear. CDR1 is MNHEY and CDR2 is SVGAGI in the germline V gene. V was cut by 6 bases and J by 7 bases, with 18 bases left in between. The length of the CDR3 is 15 residues.

CDR3 bases: TGTGCCAGCAGCTTGGGGGGCCCCCAGTACTTC. Amino acid sequence: CASSLGGPQYF. The chain carries TRBV5-6 and TRBJ2-5; D perhaps matches TRBD1 (5 bases). The CDR3 consists of 11 residues. Germline CDR1 is SGHDT and CDR2 is YYEEEE. With 0 bases removed from V and 9 bases from J, the gap between germline ends came to 6 bases.

The chain employs TRBV19 and TRBJ1-2; 7 bases match TRBD1. CDR3 length equals 14 residues. CDR1 is LNHDA, CDR2 SQIVND, per germline (reference sequence). The V gene end was trimmed by 7 bases and the J gene end by 1 base; junction bases not matched to a gene: 6. This CDR3 reads CASTKTGVNYGYTF. The DNA of the CDR3 is TGTGCCAGTACCAAAACAGGGGTTAACTATGGCTACACCTTC.

The chain is built from TRBV11-2 and TRBJ1-2, with D unclear. The germline V and J ends were trimmed by 7 bases and 4 bases, with 7 bases remaining between them. The CDR3 spans 11 residues. Germline V gene lookup returns CDR1 SGHAT and CDR2 FQNNGV. CDR3 DNA sequence: TGTGCCAGCACCCTAATCTATGGCTACACCTTC. It yields the protein CASTLIYGYTF.